This T cell receptor (beta chain) was sequenced for a study of brain T cells in children with intractable seizures. Findings of the study overall: Absence of clones before surgery may stem from lower sequencing depth. Only CDR3 sequence similarity suggested viral specificity, without known HCMV serostatus.

Produced via immunoSEQ multiplex PCR; TCRdb's table is partial and in-frame only. The data hold tens of thousands of clones, with more than 75% observed a single time. As concerns this clone: The antigen is not known. This same CDR3 is encoded by further DNA sequences in the sample.

The length of the CDR3 is 12 residues. Germline assignment: CDR1 SQVTM and CDR2 ANQGSEA. J gave up 0 bases and V 6 bases, and 1 base lay outside the gene matches. Only cases whose brain tissue showed the highest T cell transcript signatures were sequenced. At least one anti-epileptic drug was given before surgery. Source: peripheral blood, taken at surgery. The gene calls are TRBV29-1 and TRBJ1-1; 7 bases line up with TRBD1. The clonotype comes from a girl aged 2-10 years with Rasmussen encephalitis and intractable seizures. The CDR3 loop is CSVRGMNTEAFF. The CDR3 DNA reads as TGCAGCGTCAGGGGGATGAACACTGAAGCTTTCTTT.